This is a list of T cell receptor beta chains from one sample in a study of radiation and T cells in renal cell carcinoma. Some clones are missing from TCRdb's copy, which holds only in-frame ones; the method was immunoSEQ multiplex PCR. The sample has around 140,000 clones; about 87% are singletons. Sequenced material: blood, taken from a patient whose treatment included radiotherapy and nephrectomy. These receptors originate from a woman between 70 and 85 years old with renal cell carcinoma. Each CDR3 is given with its conserved first and last residue. A D gene is named only where the DNA matches it firmly. Some rows have no size entry. The others give once, few or many, or a class for an expanded clone.

j_call | cdr3_length | clone_size | d_call | v_call | cdr3_nt | cdr3_aa
TRBJ1-6 | 13 | NA | NA | TRBV7-3 | TGTGCCAGCAGCCGAAACCGTAATTCACCCCTCCACTTT | CASSRNRNSPLHF
TRBJ2-1 | 15 | NA | NA | TRBV9 | TGTGCCAGCAGCGTAGACAGTGCAACCTACAATGAGCAGTTCTTC | CASSVDSATYNEQFF
TRBJ1-3 | 12 | NA | NA | TRBV30 | TGTGCCTGGAGTCGACAGGGAAACACCATATATTTT | CAWSRQGNTIYF
TRBJ2-3 | 16 | NA | NA | TRBV4-1 | TGCGCCAGCAGCCAAGAGACGGGGGTGGCCACAGATACGCAGTATTTT | CASSQETGVATDTQYF
TRBJ2-2 | 17 | once | TRBD1 | TRBV5-1 | TGCGCCAGCAGCTTGAATGTCCAGGGGGCGCGTGGCGGGGAGCTGTTTTTT | CASSLNVQGARGGELFF
TRBJ1-4 | 13 | once | NA | TRBV5-1 | TGCGCCAGCAGCTTGGGGCGCGGTGAAAAACTGTTTTTT | CASSLGRGEKLFF
TRBJ2-3 | 15 | NA | NA | TRBV9 | TGTGCCAGCAGCCTTAGCGCGGGGTGGGGAAATACGCAGTATTTT | CASSLSAGWGNTQYF
TRBJ2-7 | 14 | NA | TRBD2 | TRBV19 | TGTGCCAGCGAGGGGACTAGCGGGGTTTCCGAGCAGTACTTC | CASEGTSGVSEQYF
TRBJ2-5 | 13 | NA | NA | TRBV2 | TGTGCCAGCAGAGCCAGCTACCAAGAGACCCAGTACTTC | CASRASYQETQYF
TRBJ1-2 | 14 | NA | TRBD1 | TRBV5-1 | TGCGCCAGCAGCTTGTCAACAGGGGTCTATGGCTACACCTTC | CASSLSTGVYGYTF